This T cell receptor (beta chain) was recorded in a study of blood T cell repertoires in COVID-19. Looking at the study overall: The study drew acute and convalescent COVID-19 samples from the United States, Italy and Spain.

Trimming at V came to 4 bases and at J to 7 bases, leaving 6 bases not matched to a gene. The CDR3 is 14 amino acids. In germline, CDR1 is SGHRS, CDR2 YFSETQ. Methods used by the authors: Nucleated cell number was recorded as an estimate derived from reference gene primer amplification. Sequencing used immunoSEQ multiplex PCR; TCRdb keeps in-frame clones, though not all of them. That table is the source of V, J and clone size, and D and trimming were worked out from the DNA. The sample yields around 160,000 clones, about four fifths seen once. Material: peripheral blood. The sequence derives from a woman of 80 years or more with acute or convalescent COVID-19. The gene calls are TRBV5-1 and TRBJ2-1, with 9 bases matching TRBD2. The CDR3 DNA follows: TGCGCCAGCAGCCTAGCGGGGCCCGGAAATGAGCAGTTCTTC. Encoded protein: CASSLAGPGNEQFF.